A selection of T cell receptor beta chains follows, all from one sample in a study of blood T cell repertoires in COVID-19. Produced via immunoSEQ multiplex PCR; TCRdb's table is partial and in-frame only. The repertoire holds almost 200,000 clones, with roughly 80% as singletons. Sequenced input: peripheral blood. The receptors shown here come from a man aged 60 to 69 with COVID-19, enrolled during active disease. CDR3s include the opening cysteine and the closing phenylalanine or tryptophan. The D gene is left open where the match is weak. Expanded clones get a size class; other rows say once, few or many, or leave the size out.

D gene,V gene,J gene,clone size,CDR3 protein
.,TRBV7-2,TRBJ1-3,.,CASSLDRAFPGNTIYF
.,TRBV28,TRBJ1-3,.,CASSLSKGNTIYF
.,TRBV3-1/TRBV3-2,TRBJ2-7,few,CASSQDSYRAEQYF
.,TRBV9,TRBJ2-7,.,CASSVGQQGSYEQYF
.,TRBV6-1,TRBJ1-6,.,CASSEGGRPLHF
.,TRBV18,TRBJ1-4,.,CASSPPNRPNEKLFF
.,TRBV14,TRBJ2-3,once,CASSQDVGGRRSDTQYF
TRBD1,TRBV19,TRBJ1-2,.,CASSTDRGLRGYTF
.,TRBV30,TRBJ1-6,.,CAWSSWRPPNSPLHF
.,TRBV6-6,TRBJ2-7,.,CAAGAQGAYEQYF
.,TRBV6-5,TRBJ1-1,.,CASQGVLNTEAFF
TRBD2,TRBV7-9,TRBJ2-7,.,CASSLVWREGPMGEQYF
TRBD1,TRBV25-1,TRBJ1-3,.,CASRDRGSNTIYF
TRBD1,TRBV7-9,TRBJ2-2,.,CASSSPGQGNTGELFF
.,TRBV5-1,TRBJ1-4,few,CASSYGVSVANEKLFF
TRBD1,TRBV4-2,TRBJ2-5,.,CASSQTGTGDDETQYF
TRBD1,TRBV6-6,TRBJ1-5,.,CASSPQGTQPQHF
TRBD2,TRBV5-6,TRBJ2-7,.,CASSPSSSGFNYEQYF
TRBD1,TRBV10-3,TRBJ2-2,once,CANRDRGTGELFF
TRBD1,TRBV5-1,TRBJ2-1,.,CASSATTGTGSNEQFF
TRBD2,TRBV29-1,TRBJ2-7,.,CSATPGTSGRYEQYF
.,TRBV29-1,TRBJ2-1,.,CSVAGLGNEQFF
.,TRBV2,TRBJ2-6,.,CASTRDSHSGANVLTF
.,TRBV5-1,TRBJ2-5,.,CASSYDRSGRETQYF
TRBD1,TRBV11-2,TRBJ1-5,few,CASSEWTGNQPQHF
.,TRBV4-1,TRBJ2-1,.,CASSHRSSLNEQFF
TRBD1,TRBV29-1,TRBJ1-2,.,CSATGASYGYTF
.,TRBV9,TRBJ2-2,.,CASSARQATNTGELFF
TRBD2,TRBV7-7,TRBJ2-2,.,CASSLSGSRTGELFF
TRBD1,TRBV6-6,TRBJ2-2,.,CASTRGQVNTGELFF
.,TRBV10-3,TRBJ2-7,.,CAISDFFEQYF
TRBD1,TRBV5-1,TRBJ1-1,.,CASSVRRGLGTEAFF
.,TRBV5-1,TRBJ1-1,.,CASSLQDNTEAFF
TRBD1,TRBV7-2,TRBJ1-2,.,CASSLLGTGDGYTF
.,TRBV9,TRBJ1-3,.,CASSVGVSGLAGNTIYF
.,TRBV7-9,TRBJ2-7,.,CASSAPGQGGFKYF
.,TRBV2,TRBJ1-1,.,CASILLGGRTEAFF
TRBD1,TRBV10-3,TRBJ1-4,.,CAISPSAPGTGGPATNEKLFF
.,TRBV30,TRBJ1-3,once,CAWSVLGSSGNTIYF
TRBD2,TRBV4-3,TRBJ2-1,.,CASSQGEGDEQFF
.,TRBV11-2,TRBJ1-6,.,CASTGTNNNSPLHF
TRBD1,TRBV18,TRBJ1-5,.,CASSKDRNQPQHF